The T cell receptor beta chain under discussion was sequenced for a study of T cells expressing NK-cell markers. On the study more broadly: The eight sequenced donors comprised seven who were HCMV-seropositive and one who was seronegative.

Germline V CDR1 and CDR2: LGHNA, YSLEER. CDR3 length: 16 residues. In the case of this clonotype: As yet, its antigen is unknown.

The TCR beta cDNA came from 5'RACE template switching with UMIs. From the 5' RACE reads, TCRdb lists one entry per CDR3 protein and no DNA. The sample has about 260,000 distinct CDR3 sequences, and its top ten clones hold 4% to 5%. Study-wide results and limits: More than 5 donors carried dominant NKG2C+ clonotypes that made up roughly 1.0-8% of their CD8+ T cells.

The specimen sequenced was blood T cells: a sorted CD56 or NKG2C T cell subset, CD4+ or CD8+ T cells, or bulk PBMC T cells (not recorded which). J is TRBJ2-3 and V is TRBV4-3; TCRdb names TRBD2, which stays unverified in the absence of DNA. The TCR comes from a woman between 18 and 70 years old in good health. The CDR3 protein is CASSQDFIAGADTQYF.